One and the same sample provided the 32 T cell receptor beta chains below, sequenced in a study of response to subunit inactivated influenza vaccine. TCRdb re-analysed the RT-PCR reads in MiXCR, keeping a single row per CDR3 protein. Altogether fewer than 400,000 distinct CDR3 sequences are present, just over 20% being singletons, with the ten largest covering around 9.6%. Sequenced here: PBMCs from blood, sampled approximately 22 months after vaccination. These receptors were obtained from a man in his fifties or sixties who received an inactivated influenza vaccine.

The rearrangement uses TRBV6-1 and TRBJ1-1; 8 bases fit TRBD1. In germline, CDR1 is MNHNS, CDR2 SASEGT. The length of the CDR3 is 16 residues. V lost 5 bases, J lost 5 bases, and 13 bases stayed unmatched. The CDR3 nucleotides are TGTGCCAGCAGTCTCTCCGGCCCCAGGGGGCATACTGAAGCTTTCTTT. Translation gives CASSLSGPRGHTEAFF.

This clonotype was found many times. CDR3 region: CASRGMGTVKPEGNQPQHF. The CDR3 DNA is TGTGCCAGCAGGGGGATGGGGACAGTTAAACCGGAAGGCAATCAGCCCCAGCATTTT. The chain is built from TRBV4-2 and TRBJ1-5; 7 nucleotides match TRBD1. V was clipped by 6 bases and J by 2 bases; unmatched bases: 19. Germline CDR1 and CDR2: LGHNA and YNFKEQ. The CDR3 has 19 residues.

The chain uses TRBV12-3 or TRBV12-4 and TRBJ1-3, with D unclear. The CDR3 has 13 amino acids. Trimming left V 7 bases short and J 2 bases short, with 9 bases between. In DNA, the CDR3 is TGTGCCAGCACCACCGATCCTGGAAACACCATATATTTT. Translating gives CASTTDPGNTIYF.

This chain uses TRBV12-3 or TRBV12-4 with TRBJ2-3; D perhaps matches TRBD1 (5 bases). This CDR3 is built from 15 residues. The V gene lost 4 bases and the J gene lost 4 bases, with 15 bases spanning the gap. This CDR3 reads CASSSTHRYSDTQYF. Written as DNA, the CDR3 is TGTGCCAGCAGTTCGACCCACAGGTATTCAGATACGCAGTATTTT.

The V gene is TRBV11-2, the J gene TRBJ1-1, with D perhaps TRBD1 (5 bases). Trimming shortened V by 0 bases and J by 8 bases, and 16 bases separated the two germline ends. The CDR3 loop spans 15 amino acids. CDR1 and CDR2 from the germline V gene are SGHAT and FQNNGV. The CDR3 DNA sequence: TGTGCCAGCAGCTTAGACCGGTTTGGGGGGATGGAAGCTTTCTTT. Its protein is CASSLDRFGGMEAFF.

The genes are TRBV20-1 and TRBJ1-2; 7 positions match TRBD1. CDR1 is DFQATT and CDR2 is SNEGSKA in the germline V gene (reference sequence). The CDR3 is 13 amino acids. V trimming: 3 bases; J trimming: 7 bases; junction bases outside the gene matches: 8. The CDR3 bases are TGCAGTGCTAGGAACCGGGACAGTTCTGGCTACACCTTC. The encoded protein is CSARNRDSSGYTF.

This clonotype was observed a few times. The chain employs TRBV6-2 or TRBV6-3 and TRBJ1-1, with TRBD1 identical over 9 bases. Germline CDR1 reads MNHEY; CDR2 reads SVGEGT. The junction had 9 bases not matched to a gene; V was cut back by 0 bases and J by 7 bases. This CDR3 has 16 residues. The CDR3 nucleotides are TGTGCCAGCAGTTACTCTCCGGGACAGGGAGTGATTGAAGCTTTCTTT. Translating it yields CASSYSPGQGVIEAFF.

This chain links TRBV5-5 with TRBJ2-5; D is tentatively TRBD1 or TRBD2 (6 bases each). The germline gives CDR1 SGHKS, CDR2 YYEKEE (reference sequence). V was trimmed by 5 bases and J by 4 bases, leaving 21 bases between them. There are 16 residues in the CDR3. The CDR3 spells CASRIEWGAMGETQYF. As DNA, the CDR3 is TGTGCCAGCAGGATCGAGTGGGGGGCAATGGGAGAGACCCAGTACTTC.

The chain links TRBV29-1 to TRBJ2-7; no clear D. Trimming shortened V by 3 bases and J by 9 bases, and 15 bases separated the two germline ends. The germline V gene encodes CDR1 SQVTM and CDR2 ANQGSEA. This CDR3 region has 12 residues. The CDR3 nucleotides are TGCAGCGTTGACCTCAACCCGGCCGGGCAGTACTTC. Protein product: CSVDLNPAGQYF.

The chain links TRBV20-1 to TRBJ2-1, with TRBD2 matching 7 bases. The germline V gene has CDR1 DFQATT and CDR2 SNEGSKA (reference sequence). Trimming took 5 bases from V and 1 from J; bases not matched to a gene: 11. This CDR3 comprises 16 residues. CDR3 sequence reads: CSAPSGGGGSYNEQFF. CDR3 bases: TGCAGTGCTCCATCTGGGGGGGGAGGTTCCTACAATGAGCAGTTCTTC.

This clonotype showed up just a few times. This rearrangement joins TRBV18 to TRBJ1-5; tentative D call: TRBD1 (5 bases). The CDR3 length is 14 residues. Germline V gene sequence: CDR1 KGHSH, CDR2 LQKENI. Trimming removed 2 bases at V and 3 bases at J, with 8 bases between. CDR3 in amino acids: CASSPGGNNQPQHF. The CDR3 nucleotides are TGTGCCAGCTCACCAGGGGGGAACAATCAGCCCCAGCATTTT.

This clonotype was recorded at least ten times. The chain is built from TRBV20-1 and TRBJ2-2; D is undetermined. This CDR3 is built from 12 residues. Trimming removed 7 bases at V and 1 base at J, with 7 bases between. Germline V lookup: CDR1 DFQATT, CDR2 SNEGSKA (reference sequence). CDR3 sequence reads: CSVKRNTGELFF. The DNA for the CDR3 is TGCAGTGTGAAGCGGAACACCGGGGAGCTGTTTTTT.

This clonotype has more than one count but fewer than ten. The gene calls are TRBV7-2 and TRBJ2-7; D remains unclear. In germline, CDR1 is SGHTA, CDR2 FQGNSA. This CDR3 contains 15 residues. Between the trimmed V and J ends, which lost 1 base and 3 bases, there was a span of 13 bases. CDR3: CASSLVSSGSYEQYF. The CDR3, as DNA: TGTGCCAGCAGCTTAGTTAGTAGTGGTAGCTACGAGCAGTACTTC.

J is TRBJ1-5 and V is TRBV12-3 or TRBV12-4, with D possibly TRBD1 on 5 matching bases. V gave up 11 bases and J gave up 3 bases, with 20 bases separating them. The CDR3 runs 15 residues. The CDR3 DNA reads as TGTGCCGGCACCGAGGGGCGGGGCTCCAATCAGCCCCAGCATTTT. Encoded protein: CAGTEGRGSNQPQHF.

The genes are TRBV5-4 and TRBJ1-2; perhaps TRBD1 as D (6 bases). CDR3 size: 15 residues. V shed 0 bases and J shed 3 bases, with 12 bases lying between them. The germline CDR1 and CDR2 sequences are SGHNT and YYREEE (reference sequence). CDR3 sequence reads: CASSLGNRDDYGYTF. The CDR3 nucleotides read TGTGCCAGCAGCTTGGGGAACAGGGATGACTATGGCTACACCTTC.

This clonotype was found many times. The chain has TRBV4-1 and TRBJ1-4, with 8 bases that match TRBD1. Per the germline V gene, CDR1 is MGHRA and CDR2 is YSYEKL. V lost 6 bases to trimming and J lost 7 bases; unmatched junction nucleotides: 7. The CDR3 contains 14 residues. The CDR3 region is CASSRTGLGEKLFF. For the CDR3, the DNA is TGCGCCAGCAGTCGGACAGGGTTGGGTGAAAAACTGTTTTTT.

This clonotype was picked up a small number of times. The chain has TRBV12-3 or TRBV12-4 and TRBJ2-2, with 7 positions matching TRBD1. V trimming: 6 bases; J trimming: 4 bases; junction bases outside the gene matches: 8. The CDR3 is 15 amino acids. DNA for the CDR3: TGTGCCAGCAGACCCCCGACAGGGCGCACCGGGGAGCTGTTTTTT. Its protein is CASRPPTGRTGELFF.

V and J are TRBV24-1 and TRBJ1-4, with 8 bases aligning to TRBD1. The CDR3 is 16 amino acids. Germline V CDR1 and CDR2: KGHDR, SFDVKD. With V trimmed by 4 bases and J by 0 bases, 3 bases remained unmatched. CDR3 bases: TGTGCCACCAGTGAGGGGACAGGAGCAACTAATGAAAAACTGTTTTTT. Its protein product is CATSEGTGATNEKLFF.

This CDR3 reads CASRTESTGVYGYTF. CDR3 bases: TGTGCCAGCAGGACGGAATCTACAGGGGTCTATGGCTACACCTTC. V and J are TRBV6-2 or TRBV6-3 and TRBJ1-2; 7 bases line up with TRBD1. The CDR3 sequence is 15 residues long. Losses at the gene ends were 6 bases for V and 4 bases for J; bases not matched to a gene: 11. From germline, CDR1 is MNHEY and CDR2 SVGEGT.

This clonotype has just a few counts. The V and J genes are TRBV10-3 and TRBJ2-7, with a possible D match to TRBD2 (6 bases). Trimming took off 11 bases at V and 6 bases at J, with 20 bases between the two ends. The CDR3 has 13 amino acids. Germline CDR1 and CDR2: ENHRY and SYGVKD. CDR3 region: CAAREPSRGEQYF. The DNA for the CDR3 is TGTGCCGCACGGGAGCCTTCTAGGGGCGAGCAGTACTTC.

This clonotype was seen a few times. The chain joins TRBV18 to TRBJ2-3, with a weak D call TRBD1 (5 bases). Germline V CDR1 and CDR2: KGHSH, LQKENI. This CDR3 region has 17 residues. V lost 3 bases, J lost 2 bases, and 18 bases lay in between. The CDR3 DNA sequence: TGTGCCAGCTCACCGCGGATTCAGGGTTCTAACACAGATACGCAGTATTTT. It specifies CASSPRIQGSNTDTQYF. The variable domain in full, with the rest retrieved from reference TRBV18 and TRBJ2-3, is NAGVMQNPRHLVRRRGQEARLRCSPMKGHSHVYWYRQLPEEGLKFMVYLQKENIIDESGMPKERFSAEFPKEGPSILRIQQVVRGDSAAYFCASSPRIQGSNTDTQYFGPGTRLTVL.

The rearrangement links TRBV7-2 to TRBJ2-7; 7 nucleotides agree with TRBD2. There are 16 residues in the CDR3. The ends lost 0 bases at V and 4 bases at J; junction bases unmatched: 9. Germline V gives CDR1 SGHTA, CDR2 FQGNSA. CDR3 protein: CASSLALVDSGYEQYF. As DNA, the CDR3 is TGTGCCAGCAGCTTAGCGCTCGTTGATAGCGGGTACGAGCAGTACTTC.

The rearrangement joins TRBV24-1 to TRBJ2-1, with D perhaps matching TRBD1 (5 bases). The V and J ends lost 4 bases and 3 bases respectively, with 9 bases between them. The CDR3 is 14 residues long. Germline-derived CDR1 and CDR2 are KGHDR and SFDVKD. Written as DNA, the CDR3 is TGTGCCACCAGTGACACGACAGTCTACAATGAGCAGTTCTTC. Protein sequence: CATSDTTVYNEQFF.

The chain joins TRBV6-1 to TRBJ2-2; D is uncertain. The CDR3 contains 14 residues. The germline CDR1 and CDR2 sequences are MNHNS and SASEGT. Trimming pared 5 bases from V and 1 base from J, leaving 8 bases between. CDR3 loop: CASSPHGNTGELFF. The CDR3 DNA reads TGTGCCAGCAGTCCCCACGGGAACACCGGGGAGCTGTTTTTT.

This sequence joins TRBV20-1 and TRBJ2-7, with 14 bases aligning to TRBD2. The CDR3 covers 18 residues. CDR1 is DFQATT and CDR2 is SNEGSKA in the germline V gene (reference sequence). V lost 3 bases, J lost 0 bases, and 10 bases stayed unmatched. CDR3 in DNA: TGCAGTGCTAGTTCCGGGACTAGCGGGGGTCCCAGCTCCTACGAGCAGTACTTC. Protein sequence: CSASSGTSGGPSSYEQYF.

This clonotype came up a few times. J is TRBJ1-1 and V is TRBV20-1; D unclear. The V gene's germline CDR1 is DFQATT and CDR2 SNEGSKA (reference sequence). Trimming took off 0 bases at V and 2 bases at J, with 10 bases between the two ends. This CDR3 spans 14 amino acids. The CDR3, as DNA: TGCAGTGCTAGAGAGCCTGGGCGTAACACTGAAGCTTTCTTT. Amino acid sequence: CSAREPGRNTEAFF.

This clonotype showed up many times. The chain employs TRBV11-2 and TRBJ1-1; D is unclear. Germline CDR1 is SGHAT and CDR2 is FQNNGV. The CDR3 has 12 residues. V was pared by 2 bases and J by 7 bases, with 8 bases between. Here the CDR3 DNA reads TGTGCCAGCAGCTTAACGGAACATGAAGCTTTCTTT. Translated: CASSLTEHEAFF.

The CDR3 DNA reads TGTGCCAGCAGTTACAGGGTCGAGGGAACTGAAGCTTTCTTT. Encoded protein: CASSYRVEGTEAFF. The rearrangement links TRBV6-2 or TRBV6-3 to TRBJ1-1; D ambiguous. Between the trimmed V and J ends, which lost 2 bases and 5 bases, there was a span of 12 bases. CDR3 size: 14 residues. From germline, CDR1 is MNHEY and CDR2 SVGEGT.

This clonotype has only a few counts. CDR3 sequence: CASQRGIGKNTEAFF. The CDR3 region has the DNA TGTGCCAGCCAGCGGGGGATCGGGAAGAACACTGAAGCTTTCTTT. The rearrangement joins TRBV19 to TRBJ1-1; D perhaps matches TRBD1 (5 bases). The germline V and J ends were trimmed by 9 bases and 1 base, with 18 bases remaining between them. The CDR3 extends over 15 amino acids. Germline V gene sequence: CDR1 LNHDA, CDR2 SQIVND (reference sequence). Based on the CDR3 plus reference TRBV19 and TRBJ1-1, the full variable domain is DGGITQSPKYLFRKEGQNVTLSCEQNLNHDAMYWYRQDPGQGLRLIYYSQIVNDFQKGDIAEGYSVSREKKESFPLTVTSAQKNPTAFYLCASQRGIGKNTEAFFGQGTRLTVV.

The rearrangement uses TRBV28 and TRBJ2-7, with D unclear. V was pared by 4 bases and J by 2 bases, with 12 bases between. This CDR3 comprises 14 residues. Germline CDR1 MDHEN, CDR2 SYDVKM. The CDR3 nucleotides are TGTGCCAGCAGTTCGACCTGGTTTCCCTACGAGCAGTACTTC. It translates to CASSSTWFPYEQYF.

The chain combines TRBV4-3 with TRBJ2-2; TRBD1 is a possible D gene (5 bases). The V end lost 0 bases, the J end lost 6 bases, and 14 bases lay between the germline ends. This CDR3 has 16 amino acids. Germline V gene lookup returns CDR1 LGHNA and CDR2 YSLEER. As DNA, the CDR3 is TGCGCCAGCAGCCAAGAGGCCAGGGCGGTAGCCGGGGAGCTGTTTTTT. As protein: CASSQEARAVAGELFF.

This clonotype occurred once. The chain carries TRBV5-6 and TRBJ1-2, with unresolved D. V shed 1 base and J shed 7 bases, with 8 bases lying between them. Germline V gene sequence: CDR1 SGHDT, CDR2 YYEEEE. CDR3 length: 12 amino acids. CDR3 residues: CASSLLDLGYTF. The CDR3 nucleotides are TGTGCCAGCAGCTTGCTCGACCTTGGCTACACCTTC. The whole variable domain, remainder taken from reference TRBV5-6 and TRBJ1-2, is DAGVTQSPTHLIKTRGQQVTLRCSPKSGHDTVSWYQQALGQGPQFIFQYYEEEERQRGNFPDRFSGHQFPNYSSELNVNALLLGDSALYLCASSLLDLGYTFGSGTRLTVV.